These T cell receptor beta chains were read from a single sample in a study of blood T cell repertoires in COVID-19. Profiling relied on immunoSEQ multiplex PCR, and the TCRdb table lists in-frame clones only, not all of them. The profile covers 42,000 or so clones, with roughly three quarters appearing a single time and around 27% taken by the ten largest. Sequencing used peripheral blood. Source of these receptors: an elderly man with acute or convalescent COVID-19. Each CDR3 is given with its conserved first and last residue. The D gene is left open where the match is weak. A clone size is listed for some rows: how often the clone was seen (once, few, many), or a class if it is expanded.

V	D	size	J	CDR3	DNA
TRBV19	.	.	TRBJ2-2	CASRGGANTGELFF	TGTGCCAGTAGGGGCGGGGCGAACACCGGGGAGCTGTTTTTT
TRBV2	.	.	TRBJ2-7	CASSVQVNSYEQYF	TGTGCCAGCAGTGTTCAGGTCAACTCCTACGAGCAGTACTTC
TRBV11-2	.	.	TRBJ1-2	CASSAELNYGYTF	TGTGCCAGCAGCGCCGAGCTTAACTATGGCTACACCTTC
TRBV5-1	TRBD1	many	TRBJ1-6	CASSGDGQGYNSPLHF	TGCGCCAGCAGCGGAGACGGACAGGGGTATAATTCACCCCTCCACTTT
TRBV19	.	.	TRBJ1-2	CASSITPTRNLYGYTF	TGTGCCAGTAGTATTACCCCGACAAGGAATCTTTATGGCTACACCTTC
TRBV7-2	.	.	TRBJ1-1	CASSPVAGYNTEAFF	TGTGCCAGCAGCCCCGTCGCAGGGTACAACACTGAAGCTTTCTTT
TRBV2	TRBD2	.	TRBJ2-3	CASGPGLAGTDTQYF	TGTGCCAGCGGCCCGGGACTAGCGGGCACAGATACGCAGTATTTT
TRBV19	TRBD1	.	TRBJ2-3	CASSPEDRGTDTQYF	TGTGCCAGTAGTCCCGAGGACAGGGGCACAGATACGCAGTATTTT
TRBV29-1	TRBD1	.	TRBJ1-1	CSVPGTGDSEAFF	TGCAGCGTTCCAGGGACAGGGGACTCTGAAGCTTTCTTT
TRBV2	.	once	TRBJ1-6	CASKVREDHNSPLHF	TGTGCCAGCAAGGTCCGGGAAGACCATAATTCACCCCTCCACTTT
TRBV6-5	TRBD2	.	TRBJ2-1	CASALAGGYNEQFF	TGTGCCAGCGCGTTAGCGGGGGGGTATAATGAGCAGTTCTTC
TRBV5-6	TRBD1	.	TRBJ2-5	CASSLIRTGKATQYF	TGTGCCAGCAGCTTGATTCGGACAGGGAAGGCGACCCAGTACTTC
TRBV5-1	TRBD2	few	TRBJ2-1	CASSLWVAGSYNEQFF	TGCGCCAGCAGCTTGTGGGTAGCGGGTTCCTACAATGAGCAGTTCTTC
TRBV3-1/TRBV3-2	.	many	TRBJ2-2	CASTRAGELFF	TGTGCCAGCACAAGAGCCGGGGAGCTGTTTTTT
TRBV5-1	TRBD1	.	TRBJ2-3	CASTWGQAAQDTQYF	TGCGCCAGCACCTGGGGACAGGCCGCACAAGATACGCAGTATTTT
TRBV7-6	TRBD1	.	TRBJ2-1	CASSLSTGGYNEQFF	TGTGCCAGCAGCTTAAGTACAGGGGGCTACAATGAGCAGTTCTTC
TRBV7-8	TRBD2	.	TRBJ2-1	CASSFLLAGGLSEQFF	TGTGCCAGCAGCTTCTTACTAGCGGGGGGGCTTTCTGAGCAGTTCTTC
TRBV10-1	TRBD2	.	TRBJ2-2	CASSRLAGYTGELFF	TGCGCCAGCAGCCGGCTAGCGGGGTACACCGGGGAGCTGTTTTTT
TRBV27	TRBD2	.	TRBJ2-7	CASSPNPAGAYEQYF	TGTGCCAGCAGTCCCAACCCAGCGGGGGCCTACGAGCAGTACTTC
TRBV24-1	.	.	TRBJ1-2	CATSSGGHSGYTF	TGTGCCACCAGTTCGGGGGGGCATAGCGGCTACACCTTC
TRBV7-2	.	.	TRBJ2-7	CASSLGGRSQQYF	TGTGCCAGCAGCTTAGGGGGGAGGTCTCAGCAGTACTTC